Listed below are T cell receptor beta chains from one sample, sequenced in a study of shared clonotypes between healthy human individuals. Profiled with immunoSEQ multiplex PCR; TCRdb holds only in-frame clones, not every one. The data contain some 1 million clones, 60% to 80% of them singletons. The sample taken for sequencing was memory CD4+ T cells sorted from blood. The receptors were gathered from a man in his late teens or twenties in good health. CDR3s leave out the opening cysteine and the closing phenylalanine or tryptophan. Fields, in order: V gene, CDR3 protein.

>TRBV6-5
ASSYSRGSLGEQY
>TRBV4-1
ASSQTNLAGVTDTQY
>TRBV5-6
ASTRAAGELF
>TRBV5-8
ASSYRDIDALIINTEAF
>TRBV6-5
ASSPAGLSTDTQY
>TRBV4-1
ASSQGRLGGLSYNEQF
>TRBV5-4
ASSSTGVSGNTIY
>TRBV4-1
ASSRTGKGGNTIY
>TRBV11-3
ASSLGQKTSTDTQY
>TRBV10-2
ASSEQLSGYT
>TRBV6-1
ASSEGLTSGGRSAKNIQY
>TRBV10-2
ASSPFSGGKGETQY
>TRBV5-1
ASSREGGLSYNEQF
>TRBV28
ASNYRGTEAF
>TRBV7-2
ASSLATGPVEQY
>TRBV28
ASSSRTAGNTIY
>TRBV4-1
ASSRTFAGTAYNEQF
>TRBV14
ASSQGQGFSYEQY
>TRBV30
ACSRGNTIY
>TRBV11-3
ASSSGGANEQF
>TRBV9
ASSATSGSSYEQY
>TRBV7-9
ASSRYGYT
>TRBV2
ASTQQGYGDGYT
>TRBV6-5
ASSHPAEGAF
>TRBV5-4
ASSLGSNSYQETQY
>TRBV5-6
ASSHGRSGTGFNQPQH
>TRBV30
AWSVQGGNEKLF
>TRBV5-1
ASSLTTGDTEAF
>TRBV11-2
ASSLRGLAGENTGELF
>TRBV5-6
ASSSGARGMVGELF
>TRBV28
ASSGSPRTSGGSSYNEQF
>TRBV7-2
ASSPRTSTYEQY
>TRBV5-1
ASSVRQGSPYEQY
>TRBV5-1
ASSLAASSYEQY
>TRBV6-5
ASRDRDRGPYEQY
>TRBV18
ASSPLGGAGQPQH
>TRBV5-1
ASSSQETDTQY
>TRBV28
ASSSGTYNEQF
>TRBV7-9
ASSSSLETQY
>TRBV5-1
ASSLGRGNQPQH
>TRBV7-9
ASSVSHSFSILSSYEQY
>TRBV6-1
ASDQVTNSPLH
>TRBV7-9
ASRGTQGAGELF
>TRBV5-1
ASSETGSTDTQY
>TRBV10-1
ASSNTYEQY